A selection of T cell receptor beta chains follows, all from one sample in a study of OX40 agonist ivuxolimab in advanced cancers. Produced via immunoSEQ multiplex PCR; TCRdb's table is partial and in-frame only. The sample has around 6,000 clones, around 84% seen once. The sample in question was CD4+ or CD8+ T cells sorted from blood, obtained in a trial of the OX40 agonist ivuxolimab. Receptors originate from an adult with an advanced solid tumor such as melanoma, head and neck, liver or kidney cancer. Each CDR3 is given without its conserved first and last residue.

v_call	j_call	cdr3_aa
TRBV27	TRBJ2-2	ASRGDTGELF
TRBV7-7	TRBJ1-4	ASSMGLGGYEKLF
TRBV4-2	TRBJ2-1	ASSQEGLSSYNEQF
TRBV7-8	TRBJ1-5	ASSFSNQPQH
TRBV6-1	TRBJ1-5	ASSEISNSNQPQH
TRBV27	TRBJ2-7	ASHSGDSYEQY
TRBV7-8	TRBJ2-2	ASSLSLAPPSGELF
TRBV21-1	TRBJ2-1	ASSPRQGEEQF
TRBV5-5	TRBJ1-1	ASSHSGSLNTEAF
TRBV29-1	TRBJ2-7	SARGGDSYEQY
TRBV4-1	TRBJ2-1	ASSQDMGTSSNEQF
TRBV19	TRBJ1-2	ASSTQGSFGYGYT
TRBV9	TRBJ2-1	ASSVDPGVYNEQF
TRBV29-1	TRBJ2-7	SVSGTSGGFEQY
TRBV2	TRBJ2-7	ASPGGLGEQY
TRBV6-4	TRBJ2-3	ASSQLAGGTDTQY
TRBV27	TRBJ1-2	ASRPIVGTGEGYGYT
TRBV6-6	TRBJ1-2	ASSLAVSNYGYT
TRBV25-1	TRBJ1-4	ASSPLLGGEKLF